This TCR beta chain came from a study of cytomegalovirus exposure and HLA in healthy donors. Across the whole study: Out of approximately 170 million T cells, an earlier analysis found some 110 million unique TCR beta sequences in total.

With regard to this clone: What it binds is not known.

Study-wide points: In vitro, a few CMV-associated chains proved specific for CMV antigens. In a later analysis, common viral pathogens appeared linked to several of the most significant clusters.

This CDR3 spans 15 amino acids. J was trimmed by 6 bases and V by 4 bases; bases with no gene match: 7. The germline CDR1 and CDR2 sequences are SNHLY and FYNNEI. It was with 60 Vbeta and 13 Jbeta primers that the PCR ran. The assay was immunoSEQ multiplex PCR, and TCRdb's table has in-frame clones only and misses some. The table has roughly 120,000 clones, 81% seen once; the top ten hold about 1%. Material for sequencing was PBMCs. The TCR sequence derives from a young woman in good health and CMV-seronegative. The chain joins TRBV2 to TRBJ2-1; 9 bases map to TRBD1. CDR3 amino acids: CASSVNGQGFNEQFF. In nucleotides, the CDR3 is TGTGCCAGCAGTGTAAACGGACAGGGGTTCAATGAGCAGTTCTTC. Drawing the rest from reference TRBV2 and TRBJ2-1, the complete variable domain is EPEVTQTPSHQVTQMGQEVILRCVPISNHLYFYWYRQILGQKVEFLVSFYNNEISEKSEIFDDQFSVERPDGSNFTLKIRSTKLEDSAMYFCASSVNGQGFNEQFFGPGTRLTVL.